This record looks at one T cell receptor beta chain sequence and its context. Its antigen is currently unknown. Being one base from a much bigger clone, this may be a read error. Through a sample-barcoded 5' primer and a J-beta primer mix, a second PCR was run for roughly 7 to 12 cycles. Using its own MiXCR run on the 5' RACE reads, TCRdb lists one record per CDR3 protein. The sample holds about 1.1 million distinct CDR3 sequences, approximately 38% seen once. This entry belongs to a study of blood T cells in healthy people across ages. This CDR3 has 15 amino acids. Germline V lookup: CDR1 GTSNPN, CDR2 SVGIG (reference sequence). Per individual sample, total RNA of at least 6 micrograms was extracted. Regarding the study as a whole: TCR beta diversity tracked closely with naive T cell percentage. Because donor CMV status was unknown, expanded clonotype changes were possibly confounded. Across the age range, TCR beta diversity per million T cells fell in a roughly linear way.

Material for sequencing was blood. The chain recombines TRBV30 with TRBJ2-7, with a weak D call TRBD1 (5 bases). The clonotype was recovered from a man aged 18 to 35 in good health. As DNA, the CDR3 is TGTGCCTGGAGTGTAGGGGTAGATTCCTCCGACGAGCAGTACTTC. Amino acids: CAWSVGVDSSDEQYF.